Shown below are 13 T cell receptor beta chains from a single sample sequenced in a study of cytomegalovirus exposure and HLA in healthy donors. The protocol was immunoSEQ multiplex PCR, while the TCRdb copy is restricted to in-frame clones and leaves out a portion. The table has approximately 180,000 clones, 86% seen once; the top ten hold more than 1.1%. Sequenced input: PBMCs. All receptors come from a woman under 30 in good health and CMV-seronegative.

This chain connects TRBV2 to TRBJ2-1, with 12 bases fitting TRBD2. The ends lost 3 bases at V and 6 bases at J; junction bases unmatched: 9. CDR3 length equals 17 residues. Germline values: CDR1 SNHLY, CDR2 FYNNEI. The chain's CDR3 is CASSESLTSGSSNEQFF. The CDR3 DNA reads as TGTGCCAGCAGTGAGTCACTGACTAGCGGGAGTAGCAATGAGCAGTTCTTC. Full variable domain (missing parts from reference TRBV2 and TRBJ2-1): EPEVTQTPSHQVTQMGQEVILRCVPISNHLYFYWYRQILGQKVEFLVSFYNNEISEKSEIFDDQFSVERPDGSNFTLKIRSTKLEDSAMYFCASSESLTSGSSNEQFFGPGTRLTVL.

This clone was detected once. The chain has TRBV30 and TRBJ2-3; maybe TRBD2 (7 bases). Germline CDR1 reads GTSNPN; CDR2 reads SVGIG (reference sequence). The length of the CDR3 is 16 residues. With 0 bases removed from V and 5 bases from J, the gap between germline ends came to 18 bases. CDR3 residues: CAWSVKSGGRGDTQYF. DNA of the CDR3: TGTGCCTGGAGTGTGAAATCGGGGGGCCGGGGAGATACGCAGTATTTT.

This chain's CDR3 is CASSLPGYNEQFF. CDR3 DNA sequence: TGCGCCAGCAGCTTGCCCGGCTACAATGAGCAGTTCTTC. V usage is TRBV5-1 and J usage is TRBJ2-1; D is uncertain. This CDR3 comprises 13 residues. V was clipped by 1 base and J by 3 bases, with 5 bases between them. Germline loops: CDR1 SGHRS, CDR2 YFSETQ.

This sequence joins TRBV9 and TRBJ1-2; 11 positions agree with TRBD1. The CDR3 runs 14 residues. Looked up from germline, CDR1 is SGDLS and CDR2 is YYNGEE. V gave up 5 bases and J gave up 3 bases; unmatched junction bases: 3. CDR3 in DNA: TGTGCCAGCAGAGGGACAGGGGGTGACTATGGCTACACCTTC. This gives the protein CASRGTGGDYGYTF.

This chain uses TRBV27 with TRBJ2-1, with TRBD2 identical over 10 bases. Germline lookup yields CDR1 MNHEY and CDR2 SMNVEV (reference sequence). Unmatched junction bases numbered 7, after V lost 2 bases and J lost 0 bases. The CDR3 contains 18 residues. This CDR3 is CASSLHRTSGSSYNEQFF. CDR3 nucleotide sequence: TGTGCCAGCAGTTTACATCGGACTAGCGGAAGCTCCTACAATGAGCAGTTCTTC.

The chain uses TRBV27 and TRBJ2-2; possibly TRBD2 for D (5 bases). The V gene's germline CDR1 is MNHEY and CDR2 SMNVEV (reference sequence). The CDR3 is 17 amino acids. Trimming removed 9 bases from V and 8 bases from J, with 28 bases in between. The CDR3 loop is CASTNAKEANIGGELFF. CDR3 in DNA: TGTGCCAGTACTAACGCTAAGGAGGCGAACATCGGGGGGGAGCTGTTTTTT.

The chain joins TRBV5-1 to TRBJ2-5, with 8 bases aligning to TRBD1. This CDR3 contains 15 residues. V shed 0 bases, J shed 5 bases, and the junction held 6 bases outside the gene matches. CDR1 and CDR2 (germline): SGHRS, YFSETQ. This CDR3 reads CASSLATTGEETQYF. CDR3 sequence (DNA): TGCGCCAGCAGCTTGGCCACGACAGGGGAGGAGACCCAGTACTTC. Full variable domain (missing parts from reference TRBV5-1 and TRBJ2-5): KAGVTQTPRYLIKTRGQQVTLSCSPISGHRSVSWYQQTPGQGLQFLFEYFSETQRNKGNFPGRFSGRQFSNSRSEMNVSTLELGDSALYLCASSLATTGEETQYFGPGTRLLVL.

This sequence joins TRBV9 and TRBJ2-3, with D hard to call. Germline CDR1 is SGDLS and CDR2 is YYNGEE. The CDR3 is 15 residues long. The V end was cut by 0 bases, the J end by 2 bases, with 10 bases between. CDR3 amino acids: CASSVVGRYTDTQYF. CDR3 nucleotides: TGTGCCAGCAGCGTAGTAGGCAGGTACACAGATACGCAGTATTTT.

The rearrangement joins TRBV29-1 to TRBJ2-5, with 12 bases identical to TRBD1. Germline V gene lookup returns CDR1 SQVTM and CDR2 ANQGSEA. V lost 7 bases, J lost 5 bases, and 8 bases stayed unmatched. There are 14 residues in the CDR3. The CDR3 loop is CSARDRGRGETQYF. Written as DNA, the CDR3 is TGCAGCGCGAGGGACAGGGGGCGTGGGGAGACCCAGTACTTC.

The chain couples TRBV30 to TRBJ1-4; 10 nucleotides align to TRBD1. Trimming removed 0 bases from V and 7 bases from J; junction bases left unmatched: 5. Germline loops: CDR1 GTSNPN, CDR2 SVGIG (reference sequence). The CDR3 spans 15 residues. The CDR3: CAWSVAGQGTEKLFF. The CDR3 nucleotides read TGTGCCTGGAGTGTGGCGGGACAGGGGACTGAAAAACTGTTTTTT.

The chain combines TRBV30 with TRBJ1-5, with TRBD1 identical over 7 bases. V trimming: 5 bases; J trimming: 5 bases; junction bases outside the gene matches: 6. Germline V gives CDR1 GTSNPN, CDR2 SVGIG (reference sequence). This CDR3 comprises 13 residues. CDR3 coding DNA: TGTGCCTGGTCTGGAGGGGGCTATCAGCCCCAGCATTTT. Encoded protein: CAWSGGGYQPQHF.

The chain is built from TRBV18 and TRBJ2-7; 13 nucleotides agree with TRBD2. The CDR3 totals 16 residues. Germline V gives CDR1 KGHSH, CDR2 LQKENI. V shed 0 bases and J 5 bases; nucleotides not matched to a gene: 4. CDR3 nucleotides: TGTGCCAGCTCACCACCGAGACTAGCGGGAGGTGACGAGCAGTACTTC. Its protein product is CASSPPRLAGGDEQYF.

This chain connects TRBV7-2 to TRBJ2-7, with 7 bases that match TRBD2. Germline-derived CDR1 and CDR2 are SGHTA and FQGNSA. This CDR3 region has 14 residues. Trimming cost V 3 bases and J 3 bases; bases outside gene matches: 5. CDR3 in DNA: TGTGCCAGCAGCTTTTGGGCTAGCGGCTACGAGCAGTACTTC. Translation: CASSFWASGYEQYF.